The 7 T cell receptor beta chains below all came from one sample that was sequenced in a study of glioma-infiltrating T cells after dendritic cell vaccination. Repertoires were generated with immunoSEQ multiplex PCR, while TCRdb's copy carries only in-frame clones and drops some. The sample has around 78,000 clones; roughly 85% are singletons. Time point defined: after dendritic cell vaccination, including at tumor progression/relapse. The sequencing here drew on blood, taken after dendritic cell vaccination. These receptor sequences come from a human donor with glioblastoma.

The chain links TRBV4-2 to TRBJ2-1; D perhaps matches TRBD2 (5 bases). The germline CDR1 and CDR2 sequences are LGHNA and YNFKEQ. This CDR3 contains 15 residues. The V end lost 4 bases, the J end lost 8 bases, and 18 bases lay between the germline ends. CDR3 loop: CASSRSRGEVDEQFF. The CDR3 nucleotides read TGTGCCAGCAGCCGGTCCCGGGGAGAGGTGGATGAGCAGTTCTTC.

This clone occurred once. V gene TRBV13 combines with J gene TRBJ1-4; TRBD1 is a possible D gene (6 bases). The CDR3 is made up of 14 amino acids. The germline CDR1 and CDR2 sequences are PRHDT and FYEKMQ (reference sequence). Trimming shortened V by 4 bases and J by 8 bases, and 14 bases separated the two germline ends. CDR3: CASSYGRGGEKLFF. For the CDR3, the DNA is TGTGCCAGCAGCTATGGGAGGGGGGGCGAAAAACTGTTTTTT.

This chain uses TRBV28 with TRBJ1-3; D is unclear. V was trimmed by 5 bases and J by 1 base, leaving 12 bases between them. Germline lookup yields CDR1 MDHEN and CDR2 SYDVKM. The CDR3 runs to 15 residues. The CDR3, as DNA: TGTGCCAGCAGTCCTACCACCGAGTCTGGAAACACCATATATTTT. Its translation: CASSPTTESGNTIYF.

In DNA form, the CDR3 reads TGCGCCAGCAGCCAAGATTGGGGTCGAGGACTAGCGGGGGGCTTCACAGATACGCAGTATTTT. Translation: CASSQDWGRGLAGGFTDTQYF. The V call is TRBV4-3, the J call TRBJ2-3; TRBD2 agrees at 14 bases. The CDR3 has 21 residues. V gave up 0 bases and J gave up 2 bases; unmatched junction bases: 13. Germline V gene data show CDR1 as LGHNA and CDR2 as YSLEER.

The chain couples TRBV5-4 to TRBJ2-3, with 8 nucleotides matching TRBD1. Germline CDR1 is SGHNT and CDR2 is YYREEE (reference sequence). The CDR3 has 15 amino acids. V lost 1 base and J lost 1; bases outside the gene matches: 2. In DNA, the CDR3 is TGTGCCAGCAGCTTGCCGGGACAGGGCACAGATACGCAGTATTTT. It codes for CASSLPGQGTDTQYF.

This clone was observed a few times. The V gene is TRBV7-3, the J gene TRBJ2-1; TRBD2 aligns across 14 bases. The CDR3 spans 14 residues. Germline CDR1 is SGHTA and CDR2 is FQGTGA. With 5 bases clipped from V and 7 bases from J, the junction kept 1 base outside the gene matches. The CDR3 region has the DNA TGTGCCAGCAGCCGGACTAGCGGGGGGAATGAGCAGTTCTTC. Its translation is CASSRTSGGNEQFF.

This chain connects TRBV19 to TRBJ2-4; no firm D call. The CDR3 extends over 13 amino acids. The ends were cut back, 1 base at V and 4 bases at J, with 5 bases in the middle. CDR1 and CDR2 from the germline V gene are LNHDA and SQIVND (reference sequence). CDR3 in amino acids: CASSIGRKNIQYF. The CDR3 DNA reads TGTGCCAGTAGTATAGGGCGGAAAAACATTCAGTACTTC.